Presented here are 3 T cell receptor beta chains from one specimen sequenced in a study of T cell responses to AZD1222 COVID-19 vaccine. The protocol was immunoSEQ multiplex PCR, while the TCRdb copy is restricted to in-frame clones and leaves out a portion. The sample has 97,000 or so clones, 70% to 90% seen once. The specimen was peripheral blood, collected on day 0 of AZD1222 vaccination. All receptors derive from an adult in good health.

This clone was picked up a small number of times. The gene calls are TRBV6-5 and TRBJ2-1, with 13 bases aligning to TRBD2. Germline V gene sequence: CDR1 MNHEY, CDR2 SVGAGI. Trimming cost V 8 bases and J 7 bases; bases outside gene matches: 5. The CDR3 contains 14 residues. The CDR3 DNA sequence: TGTGCCAGCTGCTGGACTAGCGGGAGAAATGAGCAGTTCTTC. It yields the protein CASCWTSGRNEQFF.

This rearrangement joins TRBV5-1 to TRBJ2-1; 7 bases line up with TRBD1. V was pared by 4 bases and J by 12 bases, with 7 bases of the junction left unmatched. Per the germline V gene, CDR1 is SGHRS and CDR2 is YFSETQ. CDR3 length: 12 amino acids. In nucleotides, the CDR3 is TGCGCCAGCAGCGCCCAACAGGGGTTGCAGTTCTTC. It yields the protein CASSAQQGLQFF. Variable domain in full (rest from reference TRBV5-1 and TRBJ2-1): KAGVTQTPRYLIKTRGQQVTLSCSPISGHRSVSWYQQTPGQGLQFLFEYFSETQRNKGNFPGRFSGRQFSNSRSEMNVSTLELGDSALYLCASSAQQGLQFFGPGTRLTVL.

J is TRBJ1-6 and V is TRBV3-1 (or the pseudogene TRBV3-2); D call uncertain. V gave up 4 bases and J gave up 7 bases, with 8 bases separating them. Germline V CDR1 and CDR2: LGHDT, YNNKEL (reference sequence). The CDR3 totals 13 residues. CDR3 nucleotide sequence: TGTGCCAGCAGCCCCACCTCAAATTCACCCCTCCACTTT. Protein sequence: CASSPTSNSPLHF.